This T cell receptor beta chain was sequenced during a study of human T cells and chemical hapten exposure. Sample time point: patch test 1, 2 weeks after DPC sensitization. Documented treatment: therapeutic diphenylcyclopropenone sensitization with weekly scalp DPC. Total RNA was isolated from whole blood that had not been fractionated. CDR3 length equals 13 residues. V gave up 4 bases and J gave up 5 bases, with 8 bases separating them. The V gene's germline CDR1 is WNHNN and CDR2 SYGVQD (reference sequence). TCRdb reanalysed the RACE reads using MiXCR and keeps one entry per CDR3 protein. There are some 52,000 distinct CDR3 sequences in the sample; more than 9.5% occur only once, and roughly 1.8% lies in the top ten.

This specimen was whole blood, taken in connection with sensitization to the hapten diphenylcyclopropenone (DPC). This receptor was identified in a woman aged 40 to 55 with alopecia areata. Some clones in this sample may be carry-over from other donors' samples. The chain has TRBV10-1 and TRBJ2-2; a weak D match, TRBD1 (5 bases). Here the CDR3 reads CASSAQGTGELFF. DNA for the CDR3: TGCGCCAGCAGTGCCCAGGGAACCGGGGAGCTGTTTTTT.